The sequence of this T cell receptor beta chain was determined in a study of T cell repertoires in cytomegalovirus infection. Study information: HLA-B-restricted CMV epitopes that are well studied, plus recently identified HLA-C-restricted ones, were used by the study.

Study-wide results and caveats: In two of eight donors, the top clonotype was HLA-C-restricted CMV-specific. Cumulative public TCR beta family frequency identified carriers of CMV plus the relevant HLA.

TCRdb used MiXCR to reprocess the reads, holding one entry per CDR3 protein. The sample comprises a few hundred thousand distinct CDR3 sequences, under 45% of which are singletons, and around 48% rests with the top ten. There are 14 residues in the CDR3. The germline gives CDR1 SNHLY, CDR2 FYNNEI. Trimming removed 4 bases from V and 4 bases from J, with 14 bases in between. As to this clonotype: Its cognate antigen is unknown.

The receptor was derived from a human donor in good health (CMV status not recorded). Some clones in this sample may be carry-over from other donors' samples. The input for sequencing was cultured PBMCs, taken from culture after CMV antigen stimulation. The chain recombines TRBV2 with TRBJ2-7, with unresolved D. The CDR3 protein is CASSVVGDGYEQYF. The CDR3 coding sequence is TGTGCCAGCAGTGTTGTGGGCGACGGGTACGAGCAGTACTTC.